Sequencing of this T cell receptor (beta chain) was carried out in a study of cytomegalovirus exposure and HLA in healthy donors. Points from the study as a whole: As immune exposure information, only CMV serostatus was available. Further analysis, carried out later, found HLA-associated TCR beta chains more clonally expanded than equally common other chains.

Germline loops: CDR1 SGHRS, CDR2 YFSETQ. The length of the CDR3 is 15 residues. With V trimmed by 4 bases and J by 1 base, 3 bases remained unmatched. Nominally healthy donors were sampled, though unrecorded immune exposures were likely. This clone has only a few counts. Antigen: not known. A multiplex PCR was run with 60 Vbeta primers and 13 Jbeta primers. Some clones are missing from TCRdb's copy, which holds only in-frame ones; the method was immunoSEQ multiplex PCR. In the table there are 150,000 to 200,000 clones, less than 80% of which are singletons. Specimen: PBMCs. The gene calls are TRBV5-1 and TRBJ2-1; 9 nucleotides align to TRBD1. The TCR comes from a man aged 35-49 years in good health and CMV-seronegative. CDR3 sequence (DNA): TGCGCCAGCAGCCCGGGACAGGGATCCTACAATGAGCAGTTCTTC. This encodes CASSPGQGSYNEQFF.